A single sample gave rise to the 11 T cell receptor beta chains below, sequenced in a study of blood T cell repertoires in COVID-19. Here immunoSEQ multiplex PCR was the method, and the copy in TCRdb shows in-frame clones only, minus some. Of 250,000 or so clones listed, approximately 88% are singletons. Sequencing input: PBMCs or T cells enriched from blood (not recorded which). These receptors were obtained from a woman aged 40 to 50 who had been exposed to COVID-19.

This clone was recorded once. The gene calls are TRBV5-6 and TRBJ1-5, with 8 bases fitting TRBD1. Unmatched junction bases numbered 8, after V lost 2 bases and J lost 1 base. CDR3 size: 17 residues. Germline V gene lookup returns CDR1 SGHDT and CDR2 YYEEEE. The CDR3 sequence: CASSFRGLPSSNQPQHF. The CDR3, as DNA: TGTGCCAGCAGCTTCAGGGGGCTACCATCGAGCAATCAGCCCCAGCATTTT.

The J gene is TRBJ1-6, the V gene TRBV11-2; a possible D gene is TRBD1 (6 bases). Germline V gene sequence: CDR1 SGHAT, CDR2 FQNNGV. The ends were cut back, 4 bases at V and 5 bases at J, with 12 bases in the middle. The CDR3 is 15 residues long. The CDR3 loop is CASSSGGGHNSPLHF. CDR3 sequence (DNA): TGTGCCAGCAGCTCTGGGGGGGGGCATAATTCACCCCTCCACTTT.

V usage is TRBV6-5 and J usage is TRBJ1-2; D is uncertain. The CDR3 loop spans 14 amino acids. Trimming removed 4 bases from V and 6 bases from J, with 15 bases in between. Germline CDR1 and CDR2: MNHEY and SVGAGI. CDR3 DNA sequence: TGTGCCAGCAGTTGGTCGGGGAGGGAGAATGGCTACACCTTC. Translation gives CASSWSGRENGYTF.

The chain combines TRBV21-1 with TRBJ1-1; the table names TRBD1, a call not compared with the DNA. TRBV21-1 is noted as a pseudogene. The CDR3 length is 14 residues. CDR3 residues: CASSTDRGETEAFF. The CDR3 coding sequence is TGTGCCAGCAGCACGGACAGGGGGGAGACTGAAGCTTTCTTT.

This chain links TRBV7-2 with TRBJ2-7; possibly TRBD1 for D (6 bases). From germline, CDR1 is SGHTA and CDR2 FQGNSA. This CDR3 contains 13 residues. Trimming removed 1 base from V and 7 bases from J, with 11 bases in between. The CDR3 nucleotides are TGTGCCAGCAGCTTAGGGGCAGGGGTAGAGCAGTACGTC. Translation gives CASSLGAGVEQYV.

V gene TRBV4-3 combines with J gene TRBJ1-5, with D possibly TRBD1 on 5 matching bases. V was trimmed by 1 base and J by 4 bases, leaving 11 bases between them. Germline-derived CDR1 and CDR2 are LGHNA and YSLEER. This CDR3 contains 15 residues. CDR3 nucleotide sequence: TGCGCCAGCAGCCAAGTAAACCAGGGTAATCAGCCCCAGCATTTT. Translated, it gives CASSQVNQGNQPQHF.

The chain has TRBV4-1 and TRBJ2-7; a possible D gene is TRBD1 (6 bases). Germline loops: CDR1 MGHRA, CDR2 YSYEKL. V shed 4 bases and J shed 12 bases, with 22 bases lying between them. The CDR3 spans 14 residues. Here the CDR3 DNA reads TGCGCCAGCAGCCCCACAGGGTTGGGGCCATTCCGGTACTTC. It translates to CASSPTGLGPFRYF.

This clone was counted only a few times. The rearrangement uses TRBV7-2 and TRBJ1-1; TRBD1 agrees at 10 bases. The germline gives CDR1 SGHTA, CDR2 FQGNSA. The V segment lost 6 bases and the J segment 3 bases; nucleotides outside the gene matches: 7. CDR3 size: 15 residues. Here the CDR3 DNA reads TGTGCCAGCAGGCTTTCAGGGACAGGGGACACTGAAGCTTTCTTT. As protein: CASRLSGTGDTEAFF.

The chain combines TRBV18 with TRBJ2-7; the match to TRBD1 covers 11 bases. V lost 3 bases to trimming and J lost 6 bases; unmatched junction nucleotides: 7. This CDR3 comprises 15 residues. Germline CDR1 is KGHSH and CDR2 is LQKENI. CDR3 nucleotide sequence: TGTGCCAGCTCACCTAGAGGACAGGGGGCGGGCGAGCAGTACGTC. This translates into CASSPRGQGAGEQYV.

This chain joins TRBV6-5 and TRBJ2-7; a possible D gene is TRBD1 (6 bases). The CDR3 sequence is 14 residues long. From germline, CDR1 is MNHEY and CDR2 SVGAGI. V lost 6 bases and J 0 bases, leaving 12 bases between the germline ends. The CDR3 region is CASSLGQSSYEQYF. In DNA, the CDR3 is TGTGCCAGCAGCCTTGGACAGAGCTCCTACGAGCAGTACTTC.

The chain employs TRBV7-9 and TRBJ2-3; 7 bases fit TRBD1. The V gene end was trimmed by 1 base and the J gene end by 3 bases; junction bases not matched to a gene: 4. In germline, CDR1 is SEHNR, CDR2 FQNEAQ (reference sequence). The CDR3 is 15 amino acids. The chain's CDR3 is CASSLGRQGTDTQYF. Written as DNA, the CDR3 is TGTGCCAGCAGCTTAGGGAGACAGGGTACAGATACGCAGTATTTT. Supplemented by reference TRBV7-9 and TRBJ2-3, the full variable domain reads DTGVSQNPRHKITKRGQNVTFRCDPISEHNRLYWYRQTLGQGPEFLTYFQNEAQLEKSRLLSDRFSAERPKGSFSTLEIQRTEQGDSAMYLCASSLGRQGTDTQYFGPGTRLTVL.